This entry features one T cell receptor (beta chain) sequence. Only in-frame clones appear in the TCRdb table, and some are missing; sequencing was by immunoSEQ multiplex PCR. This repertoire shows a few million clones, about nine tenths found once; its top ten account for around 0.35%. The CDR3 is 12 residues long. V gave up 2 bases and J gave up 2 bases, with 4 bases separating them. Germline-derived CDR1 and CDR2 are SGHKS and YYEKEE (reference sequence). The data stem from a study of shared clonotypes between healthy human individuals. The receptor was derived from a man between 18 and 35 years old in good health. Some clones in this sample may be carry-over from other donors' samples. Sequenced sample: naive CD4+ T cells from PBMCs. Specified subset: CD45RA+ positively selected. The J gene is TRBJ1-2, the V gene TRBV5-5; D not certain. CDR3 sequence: CASSFQNYGYTF. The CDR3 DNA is TGTGCCAGCAGCTTCCAGAACTATGGCTACACCTTC.